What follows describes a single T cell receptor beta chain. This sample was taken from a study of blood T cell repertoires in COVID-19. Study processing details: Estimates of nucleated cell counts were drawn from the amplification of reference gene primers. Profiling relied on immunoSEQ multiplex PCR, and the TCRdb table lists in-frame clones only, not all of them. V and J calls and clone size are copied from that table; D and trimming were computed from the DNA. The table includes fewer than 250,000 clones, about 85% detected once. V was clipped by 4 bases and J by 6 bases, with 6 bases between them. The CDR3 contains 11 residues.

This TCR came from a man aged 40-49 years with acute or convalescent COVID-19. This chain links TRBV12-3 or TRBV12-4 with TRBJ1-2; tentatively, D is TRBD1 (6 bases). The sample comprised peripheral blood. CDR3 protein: CASSWDNGYTF. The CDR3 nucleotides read TGTGCCAGCAGTTGGGACAATGGCTACACCTTC.